Following are 5 T cell receptor beta chains from one sample sequenced in a study of CD4 T cells in relation to SARS-CoV-2 and coronaviruses. CD4+ T cells from unexposed donors were obtained before the COVID-19 pandemic (2011-2018). Isolation of CD4+ T cells took place after less than twelve days in culture. No cognate antigen is known for these TCRs. Sequencing used immunoSEQ multiplex PCR; TCRdb keeps in-frame clones, though not all of them. The sample has some 30,000 clones, approximately 80% seen once. Sequencing was carried out using CD4+ T cells from PBMCs, cultured in vitro. These receptors were taken from a human donor in good health.

The chain combines TRBV5-4 with TRBJ2-3, with 8 bases that match TRBD2. The CDR3 sequence is 14 residues long. After removal of 4 bases from V and 3 bases from J, the junction contained 4 bases not matched to a gene. CDR1 and CDR2 (germline): SGHNT, YYREEE (reference sequence). CDR3 DNA: TGTGCCAGCAGCCCTAGACTAGCGACAGATACGCAGTATTTT. Its translation is CASSPRLATDTQYF.

The V gene is TRBV25-1, the J gene TRBJ2-3, with TRBD1 matching 8 bases. Germline loops: CDR1 MGHDK, CDR2 SYGVNS. J lost 2 bases, V lost 6 bases, and 4 bases had no gene match. The CDR3 is 14 residues long. The CDR3 sequence is CASRSDRDTDTQYF. For the CDR3, the DNA is TGTGCCAGCAGATCGGACAGGGACACAGATACGCAGTATTTT.

This clone was observed a few times. The chain employs TRBV5-4 and TRBJ2-2; D remains ambiguous. The germline V gene encodes CDR1 SGHNT and CDR2 YYREEE (reference sequence). The V end was cut by 4 bases, the J end by 4 bases, with 11 bases between. The CDR3 spans 14 residues. The CDR3 coding sequence is TGTGCCAGCAGCCCCCCCTGGGGCACCGGGGAGCTGTTTTTT. This translates into CASSPPWGTGELFF.

The chain links TRBV30 to TRBJ2-2; D possibly corresponds to TRBD2 (5 bases). This CDR3 has 19 amino acids. V shed 8 bases and J shed 2 bases, with 30 bases lying between them. Germline CDR1 and CDR2: GTSNPN and SVGIG (reference sequence). CDR3 nucleotides: TGTGCCGGGAAGGACCCCACCCGTTTGGGAGTGCGCAACACCGGGGAGCTGTTTTTT. It codes for CAGKDPTRLGVRNTGELFF.

This clone was observed a few times. Here the CDR3 reads CASSVGLAGGTYEQYF. The CDR3 nucleotides read TGTGCCAGCAGCGTAGGACTAGCGGGAGGCACCTACGAGCAGTACTTC. The V gene is TRBV9, the J gene TRBJ2-7, with TRBD2 matching over 13 bases. J lost 2 bases, V lost 0 bases, and 2 bases had no gene match. Germline V CDR1 and CDR2: SGDLS, YYNGEE. The CDR3 has 16 amino acids.